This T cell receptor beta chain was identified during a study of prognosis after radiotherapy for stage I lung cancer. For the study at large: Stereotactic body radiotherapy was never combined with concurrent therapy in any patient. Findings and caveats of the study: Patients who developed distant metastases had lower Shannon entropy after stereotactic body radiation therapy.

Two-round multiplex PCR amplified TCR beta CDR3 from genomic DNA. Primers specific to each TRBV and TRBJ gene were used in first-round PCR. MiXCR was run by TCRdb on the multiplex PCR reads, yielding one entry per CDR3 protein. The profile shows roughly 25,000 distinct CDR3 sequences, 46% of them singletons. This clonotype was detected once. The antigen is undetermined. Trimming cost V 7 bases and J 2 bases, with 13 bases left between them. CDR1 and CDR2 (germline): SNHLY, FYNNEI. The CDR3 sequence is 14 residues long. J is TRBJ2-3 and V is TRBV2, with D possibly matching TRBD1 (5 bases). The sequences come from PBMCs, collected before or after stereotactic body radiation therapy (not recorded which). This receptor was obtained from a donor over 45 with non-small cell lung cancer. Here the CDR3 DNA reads TGTGCCAGCACCGCGACAGACCTCACAGATACGCAGTATTTT. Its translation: CASTATDLTDTQYF.